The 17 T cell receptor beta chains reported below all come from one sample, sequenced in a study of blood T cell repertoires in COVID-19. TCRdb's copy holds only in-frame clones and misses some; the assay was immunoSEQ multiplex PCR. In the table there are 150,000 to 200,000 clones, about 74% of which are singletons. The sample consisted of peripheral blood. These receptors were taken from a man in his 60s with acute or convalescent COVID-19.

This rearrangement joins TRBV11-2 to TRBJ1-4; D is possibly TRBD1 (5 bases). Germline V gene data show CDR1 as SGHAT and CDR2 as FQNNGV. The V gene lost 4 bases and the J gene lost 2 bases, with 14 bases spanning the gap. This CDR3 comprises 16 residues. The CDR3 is CASSSFLTDTNEKLFF. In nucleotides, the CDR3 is TGTGCCAGCAGCTCGTTCCTGACAGACACTAATGAAAAACTGTTTTTT.

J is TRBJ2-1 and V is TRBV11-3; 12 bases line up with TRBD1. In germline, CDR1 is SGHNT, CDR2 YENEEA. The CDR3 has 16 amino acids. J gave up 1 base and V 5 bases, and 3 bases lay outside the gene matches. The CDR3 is CASSPGQGASYNEQFF. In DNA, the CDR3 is TGTGCCAGCAGCCCGGGACAGGGGGCTTCCTACAATGAGCAGTTCTTC.

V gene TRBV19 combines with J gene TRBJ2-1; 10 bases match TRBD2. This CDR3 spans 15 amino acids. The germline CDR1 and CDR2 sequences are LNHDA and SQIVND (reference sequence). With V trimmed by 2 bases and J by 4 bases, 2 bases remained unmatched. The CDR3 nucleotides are TGTGCCAGTAGTATAACTAGCGGGGAATACAATGAGCAGTTCTTC. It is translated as CASSITSGEYNEQFF.

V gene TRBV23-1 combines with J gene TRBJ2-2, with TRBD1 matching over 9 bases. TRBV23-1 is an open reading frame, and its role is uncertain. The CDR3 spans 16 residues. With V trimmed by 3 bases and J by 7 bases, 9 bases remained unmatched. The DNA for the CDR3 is TGCGCCAGCAGTCAGGTTCCGGGACAGGGTCACGGGGAGCTGTTTTTT. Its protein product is CASSQVPGQGHGELFF.

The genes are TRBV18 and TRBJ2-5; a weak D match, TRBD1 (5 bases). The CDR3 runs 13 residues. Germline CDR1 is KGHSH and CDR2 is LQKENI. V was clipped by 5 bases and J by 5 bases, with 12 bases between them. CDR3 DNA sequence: TGTGCCAGCTCAGCAAAGGGGTCGGAGACCCAGTACTTC. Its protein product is CASSAKGSETQYF.

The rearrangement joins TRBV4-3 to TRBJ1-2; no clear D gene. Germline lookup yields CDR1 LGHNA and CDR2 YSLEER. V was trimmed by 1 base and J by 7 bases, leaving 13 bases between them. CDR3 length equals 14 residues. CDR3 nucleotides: TGCGCCAGCAGCCAAGGTCCGGGGAGAAGTGGCTACACCTTC. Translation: CASSQGPGRSGYTF.

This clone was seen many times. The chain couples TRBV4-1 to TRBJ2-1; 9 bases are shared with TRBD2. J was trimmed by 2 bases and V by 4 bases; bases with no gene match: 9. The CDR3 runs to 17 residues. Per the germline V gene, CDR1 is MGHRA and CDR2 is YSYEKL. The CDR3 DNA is TGCGCCAGCAGCCCAAGCAGTCAGCGGGGGGCCTACAATGAGCAGTTCTTC. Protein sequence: CASSPSSQRGAYNEQFF.

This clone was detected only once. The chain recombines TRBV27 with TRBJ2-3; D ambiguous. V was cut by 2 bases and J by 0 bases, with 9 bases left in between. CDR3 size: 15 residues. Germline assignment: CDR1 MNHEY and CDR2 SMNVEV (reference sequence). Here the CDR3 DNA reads TGTGCCAGCAGTTTAGGCTGGCAGAGCACAGATACGCAGTATTTT. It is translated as CASSLGWQSTDTQYF.

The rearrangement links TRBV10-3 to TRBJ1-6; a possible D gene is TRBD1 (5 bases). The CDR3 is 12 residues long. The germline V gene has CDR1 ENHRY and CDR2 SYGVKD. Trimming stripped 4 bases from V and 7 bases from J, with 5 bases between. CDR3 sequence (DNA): TGTGCCATCAGTGGGACAAATTCACCCCTCCACTTT. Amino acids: CAISGTNSPLHF.

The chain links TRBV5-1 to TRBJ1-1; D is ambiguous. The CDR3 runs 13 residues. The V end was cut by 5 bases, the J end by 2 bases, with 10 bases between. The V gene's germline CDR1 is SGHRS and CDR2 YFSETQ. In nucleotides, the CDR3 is TGCGCCAGCAGAGACGGAGCAAACACTGAAGCTTTCTTT. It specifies CASRDGANTEAFF.

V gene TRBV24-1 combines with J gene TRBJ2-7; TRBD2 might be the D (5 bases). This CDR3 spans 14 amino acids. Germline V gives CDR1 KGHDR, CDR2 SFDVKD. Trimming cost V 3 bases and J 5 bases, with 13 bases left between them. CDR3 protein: CATSDRTGPDEQYF. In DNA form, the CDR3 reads TGTGCCACCAGTGATCGGACTGGGCCCGACGAGCAGTACTTC.

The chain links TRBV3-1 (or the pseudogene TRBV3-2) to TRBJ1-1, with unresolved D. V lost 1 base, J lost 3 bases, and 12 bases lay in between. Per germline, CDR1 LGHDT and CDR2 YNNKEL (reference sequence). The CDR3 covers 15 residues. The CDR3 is CASSQGLPGDTEAFF. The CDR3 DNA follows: TGTGCCAGCAGCCAAGGACTCCCCGGGGACACTGAAGCTTTCTTT.

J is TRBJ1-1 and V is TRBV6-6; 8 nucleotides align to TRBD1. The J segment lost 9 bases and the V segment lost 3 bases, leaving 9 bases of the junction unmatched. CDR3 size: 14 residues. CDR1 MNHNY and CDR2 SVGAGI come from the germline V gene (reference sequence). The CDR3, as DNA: TGTGCCAGCAGTTATTACGGGACAGGAGGCAAAGCTTTCTTT. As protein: CASSYYGTGGKAFF.

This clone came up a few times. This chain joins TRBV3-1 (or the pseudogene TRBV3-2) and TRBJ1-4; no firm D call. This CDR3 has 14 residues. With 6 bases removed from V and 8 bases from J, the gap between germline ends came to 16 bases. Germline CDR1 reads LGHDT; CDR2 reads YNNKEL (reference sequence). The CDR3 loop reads CASRRIDGNEKLFF. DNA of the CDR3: TGTGCCAGCAGGCGGATAGACGGAAACGAAAAACTGTTTTTT.

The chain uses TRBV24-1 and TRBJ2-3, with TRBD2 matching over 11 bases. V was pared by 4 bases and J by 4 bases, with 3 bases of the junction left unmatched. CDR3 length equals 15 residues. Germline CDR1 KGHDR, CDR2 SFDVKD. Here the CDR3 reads CATSDTTSGADTQYF. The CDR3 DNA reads TGTGCCACCAGTGACACGACTAGCGGGGCAGATACGCAGTATTTT.

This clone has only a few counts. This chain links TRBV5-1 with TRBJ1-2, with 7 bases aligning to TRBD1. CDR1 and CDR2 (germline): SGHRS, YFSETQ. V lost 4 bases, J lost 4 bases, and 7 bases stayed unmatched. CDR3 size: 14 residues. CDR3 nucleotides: TGCGCCAGCAGCGCCGGGACAGACTTCTATGGCTACACCTTC. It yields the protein CASSAGTDFYGYTF.

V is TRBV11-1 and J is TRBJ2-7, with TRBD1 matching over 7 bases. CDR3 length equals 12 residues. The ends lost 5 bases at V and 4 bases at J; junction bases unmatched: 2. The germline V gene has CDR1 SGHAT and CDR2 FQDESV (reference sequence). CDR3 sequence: CASSPGGYEQYF. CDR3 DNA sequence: TGTGCCAGCAGCCCAGGGGGATACGAGCAGTACTTC.